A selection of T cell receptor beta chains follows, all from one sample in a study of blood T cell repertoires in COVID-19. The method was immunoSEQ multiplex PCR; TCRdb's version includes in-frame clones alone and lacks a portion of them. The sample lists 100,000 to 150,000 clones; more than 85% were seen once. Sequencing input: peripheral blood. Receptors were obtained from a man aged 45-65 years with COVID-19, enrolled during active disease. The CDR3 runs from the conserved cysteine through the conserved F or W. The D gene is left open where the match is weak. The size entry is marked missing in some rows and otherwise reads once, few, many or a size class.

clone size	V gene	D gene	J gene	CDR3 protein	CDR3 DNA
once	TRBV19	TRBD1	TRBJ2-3	CASRLQQGDTQYF	TGTGCCAGTAGGCTCCAACAGGGGGATACGCAGTATTTT
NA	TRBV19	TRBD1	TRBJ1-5	CASSGTGGYQPQHF	TGTGCCAGTAGCGGGACAGGGGGCTATCAGCCCCAGCATTTT
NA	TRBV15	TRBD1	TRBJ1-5	CATSSTGTGLSNQPQHF	TGTGCCACCAGCAGTACAGGGACAGGACTCAGCAATCAGCCCCAGCATTTT
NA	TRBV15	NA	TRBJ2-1	CATSRASPWGDEQFF	TGTGCCACCAGCAGGGCTTCCCCTTGGGGGGATGAGCAGTTCTTC
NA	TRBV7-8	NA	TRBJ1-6	CASSRPDSNSPLHF	TGTGCCAGCAGCCGCCCGGACAGTAATTCACCCCTCCACTTT
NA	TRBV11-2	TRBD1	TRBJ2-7	CASRIGQGISYEQYF	TGTGCCAGCAGGATAGGACAGGGTATCTCCTACGAGCAGTACTTC
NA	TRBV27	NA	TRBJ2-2	CASSYVGVTGELFF	TGTGCCAGCAGTTATGTAGGGGTCACCGGGGAGCTGTTTTTT
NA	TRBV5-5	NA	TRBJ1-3	CASSRYSGNTIYF	TGTGCCAGCAGCCGTTATTCTGGAAACACCATATATTTT
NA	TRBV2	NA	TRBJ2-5	CATEAGRAPQETQYF	TGTGCCACCGAGGCCGGCCGAGCCCCCCAAGAGACCCAGTACTTC
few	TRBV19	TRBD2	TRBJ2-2	CASSKEGGRVTGELFF	TGTGCCAGTAGTAAAGAGGGCGGGAGGGTCACCGGGGAGCTGTTTTTT
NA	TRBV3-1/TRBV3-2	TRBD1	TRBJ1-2	CASSFLTGGGFGYTF	TGTGCCAGCAGCTTTCTTACAGGGGGCGGATTTGGCTACACCTTC
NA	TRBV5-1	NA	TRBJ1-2	CASSDVGGSNYGYTF	TGCGCCAGCAGCGATGTTGGTGGCTCAAACTATGGCTACACCTTC
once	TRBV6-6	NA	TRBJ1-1	CASSRQANTEAFF	TGTGCCAGCAGTCGACAGGCTAACACTGAAGCTTTCTTT
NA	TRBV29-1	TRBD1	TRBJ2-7	CSVEGQGYEQYF	TGCAGCGTTGAGGGACAGGGTTACGAGCAGTACTTC
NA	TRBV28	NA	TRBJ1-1	CASSFRNMNTEAFF	TGTGCCAGCAGTTTCCGAAACATGAACACTGAAGCTTTCTTT
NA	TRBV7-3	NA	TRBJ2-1	CASSQLTATGGTGRAGEQFF	TGTGCCAGCAGCCAACTCACGGCGACAGGGGGAACCGGGAGGGCCGGTGAGCAGTTCTTC
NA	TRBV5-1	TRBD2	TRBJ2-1	CATHSGSSNEQFF	TGCGCCACTCATAGCGGGAGTTCGAATGAGCAGTTCTTC
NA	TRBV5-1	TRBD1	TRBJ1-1	CASSRDRGITEAFF	TGCGCCAGCAGCCGCGACAGGGGGATCACTGAAGCTTTCTTT